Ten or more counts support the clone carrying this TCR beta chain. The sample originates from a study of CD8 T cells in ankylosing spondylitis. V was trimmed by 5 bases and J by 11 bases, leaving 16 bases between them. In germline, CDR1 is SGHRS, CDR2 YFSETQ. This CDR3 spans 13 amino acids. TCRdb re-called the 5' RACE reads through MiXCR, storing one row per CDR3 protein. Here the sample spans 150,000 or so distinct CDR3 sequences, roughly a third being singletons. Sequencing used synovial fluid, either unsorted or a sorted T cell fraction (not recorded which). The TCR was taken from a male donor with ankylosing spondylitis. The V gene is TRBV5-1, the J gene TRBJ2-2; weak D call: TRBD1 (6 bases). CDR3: CASSSDRTPELFF. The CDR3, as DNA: TGCGCCAGCAGTTCTGACAGGACCCCAGAGCTGTTTTTT.